These T cell receptor beta chains were read from a single sample in a study of blood T cell repertoires in COVID-19. Profiled with immunoSEQ multiplex PCR; TCRdb holds only in-frame clones, not every one. The data contain about 69,000 clones, about four fifths of them singletons. What was sequenced was peripheral blood. Receptors originate from a man aged 45 to 65 with COVID-19, enrolled during active disease. Both conserved end residues are part of each CDR3. The order of the fields is D gene, J gene, clone size, V gene, CDR3 DNA, CDR3 protein. The D gene is left open where the match is weak. Clone sizes are given selectively: once, few, many, or a class where the clone is expanded.

-	TRBJ1-1	few	TRBV5-6	TGTGCCAGCAGCGTGCAGGGGTTGGCTTTCTTT	CASSVQGLAFF
-	TRBJ2-5	-	TRBV7-9	TGTGCCAGCAGCCCGGGGGTAGGAGAGACCCAGTACTTC	CASSPGVGETQYF
-	TRBJ1-1	-	TRBV7-9	TGTGCCAGCAGCGCAGGTCTCGGGAGCACTGAAGCTTTCTTT	CASSAGLGSTEAFF
TRBD1	TRBJ2-1	-	TRBV5-1	TGCGCCAGCAGCTTGGGACAGGGCCGAGAGCAGTTCTTC	CASSLGQGREQFF
TRBD2	TRBJ2-5	-	TRBV10-1	TGCGCCAGCAGTGAGGGGGTAGCGGGGGAAGAGACCCAGTACTTC	CASSEGVAGEETQYF
-	TRBJ2-1	-	TRBV5-1	TGCGCCAGCAGTTTGCAGGCCTACTCCTACAATGAGCAGTTCTTC	CASSLQAYSYNEQFF
-	TRBJ2-3	-	TRBV5-1	TGCGCCAGCAGCTTGGATCTCGTCGCAGATACGCAGTATTTT	CASSLDLVADTQYF
TRBD2	TRBJ2-7	few	TRBV5-6	TGTGCCAGCAGCTTGGATACCGGGACTAGCGGGGCCGACGAGCAGTACTTC	CASSLDTGTSGADEQYF
-	TRBJ2-6	-	TRBV2	TGTGCCAGCAGCGAGCCGGGAACTGGGGCCAACGTCCTGACTTTC	CASSEPGTGANVLTF
TRBD2	TRBJ2-2	once	TRBV12-5	TGTGCTAGTGGTCCGGGGGAGGGGCGCCTCGCCGGGGAGCTGTTTTTT	CASGPGEGRLAGELFF
-	TRBJ2-5	-	TRBV11-3	TGTGCCAGCAGCCGAAGCGGTCCCAAAGAGACCCAGTACTTC	CASSRSGPKETQYF
TRBD2	TRBJ2-2	-	TRBV14	TGTGCCAGCAGCCTGGGGCTAGCGGGGGCCCTCACCGGGGAGCTGTTTTTT	CASSLGLAGALTGELFF
-	TRBJ1-1	-	TRBV10-2	TGCGCCAGCGGTGCGGGTAACACTGAAGCTTTCTTT	CASGAGNTEAFF
-	TRBJ2-7	-	TRBV6-5	TGTGCCAGCAGTTACGGGGGCCTGACCTACGAGCAGTACTTC	CASSYGGLTYEQYF
-	TRBJ1-6	once	TRBV23-1	TGCGCCAGCAGTCAATTTAACCCCGGTCCGGGTTCACCCCTCCACTTT	CASSQFNPGPGSPLHF
-	TRBJ1-1	-	TRBV9	TGTGCCAGCAGCGTAGAGGGAGGGCCGGCACTTACTGAAGCTTTCTTT	CASSVEGGPALTEAFF
-	TRBJ1-3	once	TRBV7-3	TGTGCCAGCAGTCTTAATACAGGGACTGGAAACACCATATATTTT	CASSLNTGTGNTIYF
-	TRBJ2-2	-	TRBV19	TGTGCCAGCGGGAACAAAGGGCTCAACACCGGGGAGCTGTTTTTT	CASGNKGLNTGELFF
TRBD1	TRBJ1-5	-	TRBV2	TGTGCCAGCAGGTTTACAGGGGGTAGCAATCAGCCCCAGCATTTT	CASRFTGGSNQPQHF
-	TRBJ1-2	-	TRBV11-2	TGTGCCAGCTACAGCCTAAGATATGGCTACACCTTC	CASYSLRYGYTF
-	TRBJ1-2	-	TRBV12-3/TRBV12-4	TGTGCCAGCAGCCGGGACTCTGGGGATGGCTACACCTTC	CASSRDSGDGYTF
-	TRBJ2-2	-	TRBV5-6	TGTGCCAGCAGCTTGGGCAGGGTGAACACCGGGGAGCTGTTTTTT	CASSLGRVNTGELFF
-	TRBJ1-4	-	TRBV7-9	TGTGCTAGCAGCTCAGGGGTCCGTCGGGAAAAACTGTTTTTT	CASSSGVRREKLFF
-	TRBJ1-2	-	TRBV7-2	TGTGCCAGCAGCTTAGCCAGGGAGGAAGGCTACACCTTC	CASSLAREEGYTF